These 24 T cell receptor beta chains share one sample of origin, sequenced in a study of CD8+ T cells in alopecia areata. Isolated RNA was reverse transcribed into cDNA used as the sequencing template. Libraries were prepared by immunoSEQ multiplex PCR; TCRdb keeps only in-frame clonotypes and omits some of them. Of about 180,000 clones in the sample, approximately 56% were seen once. This specimen was CD4+ T cells sorted from blood, taken at week 0. These receptors all come from a human donor with alopecia areata.

This chain uses TRBV7-9 with TRBJ1-2, with D unclear. The CDR3 contains 12 residues. V lost 2 bases and J 8 bases, leaving 9 bases between the germline ends. From germline, CDR1 is SEHNR and CDR2 FQNEAQ (reference sequence). The CDR3 bases are TGTGCCAGCAGCTTACGGGAGGGCGGCTACACCTTC. Translation: CASSLREGGYTF. The whole variable domain, remainder taken from reference TRBV7-9 and TRBJ1-2, is DTGVSQNPRHKITKRGQNVTFRCDPISEHNRLYWYRQTLGQGPEFLTYFQNEAQLEKSRLLSDRFSAERPKGSFSTLEIQRTEQGDSAMYLCASSLREGGYTFGSGTRLTVV.

This clone has a handful of counts. V usage is TRBV18 and J usage is TRBJ1-2; 7 bases are a match to TRBD1. Trimming removed 2 bases from V and 6 bases from J; junction bases left unmatched: 0. There are 12 residues in the CDR3. Germline CDR1 KGHSH, CDR2 LQKENI. This CDR3 is CASSPTGDGYTF. As DNA, the CDR3 is TGTGCCAGCTCACCAACAGGGGATGGCTACACCTTC.

The V call is TRBV9, the J call TRBJ2-3, with TRBD1 identical over 7 bases. J lost 6 bases, V lost 0 bases, and 7 bases had no gene match. CDR1 SGDLS and CDR2 YYNGEE come from the germline V gene. The CDR3 sequence is 15 residues long. CDR3 protein: CASSVAPKGGDTQYF. The CDR3 DNA follows: TGTGCCAGCAGCGTAGCACCCAAAGGGGGCGATACGCAGTATTTT.

This clone was picked up a small number of times. This chain connects TRBV29-1 to TRBJ1-2; no clear D. V lost 4 bases and J lost 8, with 8 bases in between. This CDR3 is built from 10 residues. Germline CDR1 reads SQVTM; CDR2 reads ANQGSEA. The CDR3 DNA follows: TGCAGCGTTGGGCCGGAGGGCTACACCTTC. It translates to CSVGPEGYTF.

This clone showed up just once. The V call is TRBV29-1, the J call TRBJ1-1; 10 nucleotides agree with TRBD1. Germline V gene data show CDR1 as SQVTM and CDR2 as ANQGSEA. The V segment lost 6 bases and the J segment 6 bases; nucleotides outside the gene matches: 13. The CDR3 sequence is 15 residues long. The CDR3 DNA is TGCAGCGTCGAGACAGGGGGCGCGTTGTTCCCTGAAGCTTTCTTT. This encodes CSVETGGALFPEAFF.

The chain joins TRBV5-8 to TRBJ1-4; 8 bases match TRBD1. This CDR3 region has 15 residues. The V and J ends lost 4 bases and 8 bases, in that order; junction bases with no gene match: 10. Germline CDR1 is SGHTS and CDR2 is YDEGEE. CDR3 sequence reads: CASSLHGTGREKLFF. CDR3 nucleotide sequence: TGTGCCAGCAGCCTCCATGGGACAGGACGGGAAAAACTGTTTTTT.

This chain connects TRBV5-1 to TRBJ2-7; 9 nucleotides agree with TRBD1. This CDR3 is 15 amino acids long. After removal of 4 bases from V and 1 base from J, the junction contained 6 bases not matched to a gene. Per the germline V gene, CDR1 is SGHRS and CDR2 is YFSETQ. The CDR3 DNA reads TGCGCCAGCAGCCTGACGACAGGGGGGTCCTACGAGCAGTACTTC. This gives the protein CASSLTTGGSYEQYF.

The rearrangement links TRBV7-2 to TRBJ2-5; a weak D match, TRBD1 (6 bases). CDR3 size: 14 residues. From germline, CDR1 is SGHTA and CDR2 FQGNSA. V was cut by 4 bases and J by 1 base, with 10 bases left in between. The CDR3 nucleotides read TGTGCCAGCAGCTCAGACAGGCTCCAAGAGACCCAGTACTTC. Encoded protein: CASSSDRLQETQYF. Looking up the rest from reference TRBV7-2 and TRBJ2-5 gives the full variable domain: GAGVSQSPSNKVTEKGKDVELRCDPISGHTALYWYRQSLGQGLEFLIYFQGNSAPDKSGLPSDRFSAERTGGSVSTLTIQRTQQEDSAVYLCASSSDRLQETQYFGPGTRLLVL.

The genes are TRBV14 and TRBJ2-7, with D perhaps TRBD2 (6 bases). This CDR3 region has 12 residues. Germline V CDR1 and CDR2: SGHDN, FVKESK. Trimming cost V 4 bases and J 4 bases, with 8 bases left between them. CDR3 DNA sequence: TGTGCCAGCAGCCTGGGGGGTTACGAGCAGTACTTC. Encoded protein: CASSLGGYEQYF.

There are a few counts of this clone. The chain combines TRBV30 with TRBJ1-1; no definite D call. The germline gives CDR1 GTSNPN, CDR2 SVGIG (reference sequence). This CDR3 region has 12 residues. V was clipped by 3 bases and J by 7 bases, with 12 bases between them. The CDR3 DNA reads TGTGCCTGGAGCGCTCCTCCGGTTGAAGCTTTCTTT. It is translated as CAWSAPPVEAFF.

The chain recombines TRBV7-9 with TRBJ2-5; D may be TRBD2 (5 bases). The CDR3 has 13 amino acids. Germline V gives CDR1 SEHNR, CDR2 FQNEAQ (reference sequence). V was pared by 4 bases and J by 7 bases, with 13 bases between. The CDR3 coding sequence is TGTGCCAGCAGCTCCTCGGGATTCGGGACCCAGTACTTC. Encoded protein: CASSSSGFGTQYF.

V and J are TRBV5-1 and TRBJ1-5, with 7 bases aligning to TRBD1. V lost 0 bases, J lost 2 bases, and 2 bases stayed unmatched. This CDR3 comprises 15 residues. The germline gives CDR1 SGHRS, CDR2 YFSETQ. CDR3 nucleotides: TGCGCCAGCAGCTTGGAGGGGACAGGCAATCAGCCCCAGCATTTT. This gives the protein CASSLEGTGNQPQHF.

This chain links TRBV2 with TRBJ2-3; D is uncertain. V dropped 3 bases and J dropped 4 bases, with 2 bases sitting between them. This CDR3 region has 11 residues. Germline assignment: CDR1 SNHLY and CDR2 FYNNEI. CDR3 in DNA: TGTGCCAGCAGTGACCCAGATACGCAGTATTTT. Translation gives CASSDPDTQYF.

V and J are TRBV19 and TRBJ2-7; TRBD1 matches 9 bases. Germline CDR1 is LNHDA and CDR2 is SQIVND (reference sequence). This CDR3 has 15 residues. Germline trimming cut 5 bases from V and 9 bases from J; bases unmatched to any gene: 14. CDR3 sequence: CASSEGDRDAGAQYF. The CDR3, as DNA: TGTGCCAGTAGTGAAGGGGACAGGGACGCAGGGGCGCAGTACTTC.

A single count supports this clone. V is TRBV25-1 and J is TRBJ1-2; 8 bases are a match to TRBD1. V lost 3 bases, J lost 9 bases, and 9 bases stayed unmatched. The CDR3 has 14 amino acids. Looked up from germline, CDR1 is MGHDK and CDR2 is SYGVNS. The CDR3 DNA reads as TGTGCCAGCAGTGAGGGGGACAGGAGCCTTAGCTACACCTTC. Translating it yields CASSEGDRSLSYTF.

The chain recombines TRBV30 with TRBJ1-5; D is unclear. Looked up from germline, CDR1 is GTSNPN and CDR2 is SVGIG (reference sequence). Trimming cost V 3 bases and J 2 bases, with 11 bases left between them. The CDR3 totals 14 residues. In DNA, the CDR3 is TGTGCCTGGAGCGGAACGTCGCGCAATCAGCCCCAGCATTTT. It specifies CAWSGTSRNQPQHF.

The chain carries TRBV29-1 and TRBJ1-1, with 8 bases aligning to TRBD1. The CDR3 totals 15 residues. CDR1 SQVTM and CDR2 ANQGSEA come from the germline V gene. The V and J ends lost 1 base and 4 bases, in that order; junction bases with no gene match: 8. The CDR3, as DNA: TGCAGCGTTGAAGCCGGTACACAGGGGGGCACTGAAGCTTTCTTT. The encoded protein is CSVEAGTQGGTEAFF.

V gene TRBV6-4 combines with J gene TRBJ2-3, with D maybe TRBD1 (6 bases). Trimming removed 0 bases at V and 3 bases at J, with 7 bases between. The CDR3 length is 14 residues. The germline CDR1 and CDR2 sequences are MRHNA and SNTAGT. The CDR3 loop reads CASSDSQGTDTQYF. As DNA, the CDR3 is TGTGCCAGCAGTGACTCACAGGGAACAGATACGCAGTATTTT.

The rearrangement joins TRBV25-1 to TRBJ2-7; 7 nucleotides align to TRBD1. V lost 5 bases, J lost 2 bases, and 6 bases stayed unmatched. This CDR3 spans 14 amino acids. The germline CDR1 and CDR2 sequences are MGHDK and SYGVNS. CDR3 in DNA: TGTGCCAGCAGTCGCCCGGGACAGACCTACGAGCAGTACTTC. This sequence encodes CASSRPGQTYEQYF.

The chain carries TRBV4-1 and TRBJ1-1; D is uncertain. Trimming stripped 0 bases from V and 7 bases from J, with 9 bases between. Per germline, CDR1 MGHRA and CDR2 YSYEKL. This CDR3 comprises 13 residues. CDR3 coding DNA: TGCGCCAGCAGCCAAGAGGTTGGGAGTGAAGCTTTCTTT. It is translated as CASSQEVGSEAFF.

The chain recombines TRBV27 with TRBJ1-1, with TRBD1 matching over 10 bases. The germline gives CDR1 MNHEY, CDR2 SMNVEV (reference sequence). This CDR3 has 13 amino acids. J was trimmed by 3 bases and V by 6 bases; bases with no gene match: 1. The CDR3 DNA is TGTGCCAGCAGGGGACAGGGGTACACTGAAGCTTTCTTT. Protein: CASRGQGYTEAFF.

V is TRBV4-1 and J is TRBJ1-2; a possible D gene is TRBD1 (5 bases). Trimming shortened V by 1 base and J by 4 bases, and 10 bases separated the two germline ends. Germline CDR1 reads MGHRA; CDR2 reads YSYEKL. The CDR3 covers 14 residues. The CDR3 region has the DNA TGCGCCAGCAGCCAAGGATCCGGGACCTATGGCTACACCTTC. Its protein is CASSQGSGTYGYTF.

The chain has TRBV6-1 and TRBJ2-5; D is undetermined. This CDR3 has 14 amino acids. The germline CDR1 and CDR2 sequences are MNHNS and SASEGT. V dropped 1 base and J dropped 1 base, with 7 bases sitting between them. As DNA, the CDR3 is TGTGCCAGCAGTGAAGGCGTGGGCCAAGAGACCCAGTACTTC. Protein product: CASSEGVGQETQYF.

J is TRBJ2-5 and V is TRBV12-5; D possibly corresponds to TRBD2 (5 bases). The V end was cut by 0 bases, the J end by 2 bases, with 10 bases between. The length of the CDR3 is 15 residues. CDR1 and CDR2 from the germline V gene are LGHNT and FRNRAP. The CDR3 DNA follows: TGTGCTAGTGGTTTGGTCGGCGGGCATCAAGAGACCCAGTACTTC. This encodes CASGLVGGHQETQYF.